These 22 T cell receptor beta chains originate from one sample sequenced in a study of T cells in Graves' hyperthyroidism and ophthalmopathy. RNA transcripts were the template for amplifying TCR beta CDR3 regions. Primed by the HTBI set, a first-round RT-PCR was run on the TCR CDR3. Each CDR3 protein gets one entry after TCRdb re-called the multiplex PCR reads with MiXCR. Among a few hundred thousand distinct CDR3 sequences, approximately 12% were seen once, and the ten largest hold about 20%. Specimen: blood. These receptor sequences come from a man aged 25-40 years with Graves' hyperthyroidism that later progressed to Graves' ophthalmopathy.

There are many counts of this clonotype. The J gene is TRBJ1-6, the V gene TRBV5-1; TRBD1 aligns across 8 bases. Germline assignment: CDR1 SGHRS and CDR2 YFSETQ. Trimming removed 3 bases from V and 8 bases from J; junction bases left unmatched: 7. CDR3 size: 15 residues. The CDR3 coding sequence is TGCGCCAGCAGCTCGACAGGGGCCGAGGATTCACCCCTCCACTTT. It is translated as CASSSTGAEDSPLHF.

V gene TRBV7-6 combines with J gene TRBJ1-5, with D maybe TRBD1 (6 bases). V was shortened by 1 base and J by 4 bases, with 11 bases between the two germline ends. The germline gives CDR1 SGHVS, CDR2 FNYEAQ. The CDR3 length is 15 residues. In DNA, the CDR3 is TGTGCCAGCAGCTTAGAAACAGGGAGGAATCAGCCCCAGCATTTT. Translated: CASSLETGRNQPQHF.

The genes are TRBV5-1 and TRBJ2-7; unclear D gene. There are 13 residues in the CDR3. The V end was cut by 5 bases, the J end by 3 bases, with 12 bases between. The germline CDR1 and CDR2 sequences are SGHRS and YFSETQ. CDR3 region: CASSLNPLYEQYF. The CDR3 DNA reads as TGCGCCAGCAGTCTGAACCCGCTCTACGAGCAGTACTTC.

This clonotype was observed a single time. This chain connects TRBV5-1 to TRBJ2-5; no firm D call. Per germline, CDR1 SGHRS and CDR2 YFSETQ. This CDR3 has 14 residues. Trimming removed 1 base from V and 2 bases from J, with 9 bases in between. The CDR3 here is CASSLTLKQETQYF. Here the CDR3 DNA reads TGCGCCAGCAGCTTGACCCTAAAACAAGAGACCCAGTACTTC.

This clonotype was recorded a few times. The chain is built from TRBV20-1 and TRBJ1-6; 7 nucleotides match TRBD1. The CDR3 runs 15 residues. Germline V lookup: CDR1 DFQATT, CDR2 SNEGSKA (reference sequence). V lost 2 bases, J lost 9 bases, and 10 bases stayed unmatched. The CDR3 region is CSARRASRGISPLHF. In DNA form, the CDR3 reads TGCAGTGCTAGACGGGCCAGCAGGGGGATTTCACCCCTCCACTTT.

A few counts support this clonotype. The chain uses TRBV7-9 and TRBJ1-6; no firm D call. Trimming removed 6 bases from V and 9 bases from J, with 9 bases in between. From germline, CDR1 is SEHNR and CDR2 FQNEAQ (reference sequence). The CDR3 has 12 amino acids. CDR3 protein: CASSSIVSPLHF. CDR3 nucleotide sequence: TGTGCCAGCAGTTCTATTGTTTCACCCCTCCACTTT.

This clonotype was recorded many times. This sequence joins TRBV12-3 or TRBV12-4 and TRBJ1-5; 8 positions match TRBD1. The CDR3 consists of 17 residues. V was clipped by 5 bases and J by 0 bases; unmatched bases: 9. In DNA form, the CDR3 reads TGTGCCAGCAGTCGGACAGGGAAGAGGTATAGCAATCAGCCCCAGCATTTT. Protein sequence: CASSRTGKRYSNQPQHF.

There are many counts of this clonotype. The chain carries TRBV6-1 and TRBJ1-3, with D tentatively TRBD1 (5 bases). V was shortened by 6 bases and J by 0 bases, with 15 bases between the two germline ends. Germline lookup yields CDR1 MNHNS and CDR2 SASEGT. The CDR3 extends over 16 amino acids. The CDR3 sequence is CASRADTSFSGNTIYF. The CDR3 DNA follows: TGTGCCAGCAGAGCGGACACCTCCTTCTCTGGAAACACCATATATTTT.

This clonotype was seen more than once but under ten times. The J gene is TRBJ1-3, the V gene TRBV29-1; D ambiguous. V lost 4 bases and J lost 2, with 12 bases in between. From germline, CDR1 is SQVTM and CDR2 ANQGSEA. The CDR3 length is 14 residues. The CDR3 bases are TGCAGCGTTGTCGTCATCCCTACTGGAAACACCATATATTTT. Translation: CSVVVIPTGNTIYF.

The chain uses TRBV2 and TRBJ1-4; possible D gene TRBD1, 5 bases. Trimming took off 6 bases at V and 8 bases at J, with 13 bases between the two ends. This CDR3 is built from 13 residues. Germline CDR1 is SNHLY and CDR2 is FYNNEI. DNA of the CDR3: TGTGCCAGCAGGCTGGGGGTGGAGGAAAAACTGTTTTTT. It codes for CASRLGVEEKLFF.

This clonotype was detected many times. The chain combines TRBV6-2 or TRBV6-3 with TRBJ2-7; unclear D gene. Germline CDR1 and CDR2: MNHEY and SVGEGT. The V and J ends lost 5 bases and 4 bases respectively, with 12 bases between them. This CDR3 region has 13 residues. The DNA of the CDR3 is TGTGCCAGCAGTATTCAGGTGGGGTACGAGCAGTACTTC. Protein: CASSIQVGYEQYF.

The table lists this clonotype with many counts. The chain combines TRBV20-1 with TRBJ2-7, with 8 bases fitting TRBD1. CDR3 size: 13 residues. V dropped 6 bases and J dropped 3; count of bases not matched to a gene: 7. Germline values: CDR1 DFQATT, CDR2 SNEGSKA (reference sequence). DNA of the CDR3: TGCAGTGCCGTGGGACAGGCAAACTACGAGCAGTACTTC. Translating it yields CSAVGQANYEQYF.

In this sample, this clonotype turned up many times. The CDR3: CAIQYSRVYEQYF. The CDR3 DNA reads TGTGCCATCCAGTACTCCAGGGTTTACGAGCAGTACTTC. This chain links TRBV6-1 with TRBJ2-7, with a weak D call TRBD1 (5 bases). Germline-derived CDR1 and CDR2 are MNHNS and SASEGT. CDR3 length: 13 residues. Trimming cost V 10 bases and J 4 bases, with 17 bases left between them.

This clonotype has a handful of counts. This chain uses TRBV24-1 with TRBJ1-2; the D gene is possibly TRBD1 (5 bases). The CDR3 sequence is 15 residues long. The germline V and J ends were trimmed by 3 bases and 4 bases, with 14 bases remaining between them. Germline lookup yields CDR1 KGHDR and CDR2 SFDVKD. The CDR3 region is CATSDPGTDVYGYTF. The CDR3 DNA follows: TGTGCCACCAGTGATCCCGGGACTGACGTCTATGGCTACACCTTC.

This clonotype was observed a few times. The CDR3 region is CASSLGEDLLLQETQYF. The CDR3 nucleotides are TGCGCCAGCAGCCTCGGCGAGGACCTACTCCTCCAAGAGACCCAGTACTTC. This chain links TRBV5-1 with TRBJ2-5; D is undetermined. V was shortened by 4 bases and J by 1 base, with 20 bases between the two germline ends. Germline CDR1 and CDR2: SGHRS and YFSETQ. CDR3 length: 17 amino acids. The whole variable domain, filled in from reference TRBV5-1 and TRBJ2-5, reads KAGVTQTPRYLIKTRGQQVTLSCSPISGHRSVSWYQQTPGQGLQFLFEYFSETQRNKGNFPGRFSGRQFSNSRSEMNVSTLELGDSALYLCASSLGEDLLLQETQYFGPGTRLLVL.

The CDR3 DNA is TGTGCCAGCAGCGGACGGGCGGACGCTGAAGCTTTCTTT. Residues: CASSGRADAEAFF. The chain carries TRBV9 and TRBJ1-1; no clear D. The V gene's germline CDR1 is SGDLS and CDR2 YYNGEE. Trimming stripped 3 bases from V and 6 bases from J, with 12 bases between. This CDR3 contains 13 residues.

This clonotype was counted many times. The J gene is TRBJ1-5, the V gene TRBV7-8; D possibly corresponds to TRBD1 (6 bases). Trimming took off 1 base at V and 0 bases at J, with 10 bases between the two ends. CDR1 and CDR2 (germline): SGHVS, FQNEAQ. The CDR3 has 16 residues. CDR3 sequence: CASSLGTANSNQPQHF. The CDR3 DNA follows: TGTGCCAGCAGCTTAGGGACAGCAAATAGCAATCAGCCCCAGCATTTT.

At least ten counts were recorded for this clonotype. The rearrangement joins TRBV6-1 to TRBJ2-2; maybe TRBD2 (5 bases). Trimming took 8 bases from V and 4 from J, leaving 14 bases between them. This CDR3 is built from 14 residues. CDR1 and CDR2 from the germline V gene are MNHNS and SASEGT. In DNA form, the CDR3 reads TGTGCCAGCCCCGCCGGGGTTAGCACCGGGGAGCTGTTTTTT. Translated, it gives CASPAGVSTGELFF.

This clonotype was detected ten times or more. V gene TRBV24-1 combines with J gene TRBJ2-5; TRBD2 matches at 13 bases. V trimming: 3 bases; J trimming: 1 base; junction bases outside the gene matches: 7. CDR1 is KGHDR and CDR2 is SFDVKD in the germline V gene. CDR3 length equals 18 residues. CDR3 sequence reads: CATSDQPTSGGTQETQYF. The CDR3 nucleotides read TGTGCCACCAGTGATCAACCGACTAGCGGGGGGACCCAAGAGACCCAGTACTTC.

This clonotype came up many times. The chain links TRBV27 to TRBJ2-6, with 10 nucleotides matching TRBD1. The CDR3 is made up of 16 amino acids. Germline CDR1 MNHEY, CDR2 SMNVEV (reference sequence). With V trimmed by 5 bases and J by 4 bases, 5 bases remained unmatched. In DNA form, the CDR3 reads TGTGCCAGCAGTAGGGACAGGGGTGCGGGGGCCAACGTCCTGACTTTC. Amino acid sequence: CASSRDRGAGANVLTF.

The chain uses TRBV6-2 or TRBV6-3 and TRBJ1-3; D remains unclear. Per the germline V gene, CDR1 is MNHEY and CDR2 is SVGEGT. This CDR3 region has 15 residues. Trimming took 5 bases from V and 0 from J, leaving 11 bases between them. CDR3 in amino acids: CASSSLMSSGNTIYF. In DNA, the CDR3 is TGTGCCAGCAGTAGCCTTATGAGCTCTGGAAACACCATATATTTT.

This clonotype was counted many times. V gene TRBV20-1 combines with J gene TRBJ2-7, with D perhaps matching TRBD1 (6 bases). Germline V gene sequence: CDR1 DFQATT, CDR2 SNEGSKA (reference sequence). The length of the CDR3 is 13 residues. Deletions cut 4 bases from V and 5 bases from J, with 15 bases between. CDR3 in amino acids: CSAMDSRTDEQYF. Here the CDR3 DNA reads TGCAGTGCTATGGACAGCCGTACGGACGAGCAGTACTTC.